A single T cell receptor beta chain is shown here with its context. TCRdb's copy holds only in-frame clones and misses some; the assay was immunoSEQ multiplex PCR. The top ten hold just over 3% of the sample, which has about 220,000 clones, about 90% seen once. The CDR3 length is 16 residues. The germline V and J ends were trimmed by 4 bases and 0 bases, with 14 bases remaining between them. In germline, CDR1 is SGHDT, CDR2 YYEEEE. This entry comes from a study of blood T cell repertoires in COVID-19. As for the study in general: Some COVID-19 samples were acute and others convalescent; all came from the United States, Italy and Spain.

The chain uses TRBV5-6 and TRBJ2-1, with no clear D. Sequencing was done on a sample of peripheral blood. This receptor was taken from a woman in her 30s who had recovered from COVID-19. CDR3 coding DNA: TGTGCCAGCAGCACTGGTGGTTTGAGCTCCTACAATGAGCAGTTCTTC. Protein product: CASSTGGLSSYNEQFF.